This T cell receptor (beta chain) stems from a study of cytomegalovirus exposure and HLA in healthy donors. PCR employed 60 Vbeta and 13 Jbeta primers. The repertoire was sequenced with immunoSEQ multiplex PCR; TCRdb's copy has only in-frame clones and lacks some. Here the sample spans 110,000 or so clones, just under 70% being singletons. Study results and limitations: Available immune exposure information was restricted to CMV serostatus only.

A remark on this clone: Its target is not known.

CDR3 length equals 13 residues. Per the germline V gene, CDR1 is GTSNPN and CDR2 is SVGIG (reference sequence). V was clipped by 5 bases and J by 1 base; unmatched bases: 4. The clonotype originates from a woman aged 65 to 85 in good health and CMV-seropositive. The specimen sequenced was PBMCs. This chain uses TRBV30 with TRBJ2-7, with 8 bases lining up with TRBD1. The CDR3 DNA sequence: TGTGCCTGGTCCCGGACAGGGTCCTACGAGCAGTACTTC. It yields the protein CAWSRTGSYEQYF.